This T cell receptor (beta chain) was observed in a study of Ad26.COV2.S vaccination and SARS-CoV-2 variants. Overall study results and limits: Placebo recipients had lower spike-specific TCR breadth than vaccine recipients. Total T cell responses may have been underestimated by the TCR breadth and depth analyses. Placebo recipients and vaccine recipients were similar in non-spike TCR breadth.

Between the trimmed V and J ends, which lost 3 bases and 3 bases, there was a span of 15 bases. This CDR3 spans 16 amino acids. Germline assignment: CDR1 MNHNS and CDR2 SASEGT. Worth noting for this clone: Its antigen is unknown.

Profiled with immunoSEQ multiplex PCR; TCRdb holds only in-frame clones, not every one. The table lists approximately 97,000 clones, about 78% of them singletons, with around 16% in the top ten. This rearrangement joins TRBV6-1 to TRBJ1-3; D gene ambiguous. Sequences were derived from peripheral blood, sampled after recovery from COVID-19. The receptor was derived from a human donor who had recovered from COVID-19. The CDR3 nucleotides are TGTGCCAGCAGTGATTCCGCCGGGTCCAGTGGAAACACCATATATTTT. As protein: CASSDSAGSSGNTIYF.